This T cell receptor (beta chain) comes out of a study of cytomegalovirus exposure and HLA in healthy donors. TCRdb's table, derived via immunoSEQ multiplex PCR, lists solely in-frame clones and lacks some. Of roughly 330,000 clones listed, around 90% are singletons. Broader study findings: Rarity characterized most TCR sequences, yet some public TCRs appeared in many donors.

Worth noting for this clone: What it recognizes is unknown.

The length of the CDR3 is 16 residues. CDR1 is MRHNA and CDR2 is SNTAGT in the germline V gene. V shed 6 bases and J 6 bases; nucleotides not matched to a gene: 17. The specimen sequenced was PBMCs. The V and J genes are TRBV6-4 and TRBJ2-7; 7 bases match TRBD1. This clonotype was sampled from a young woman in good health and CMV-seropositive. The CDR3 region has the DNA TGTGCCAGCAGATACAGGGCCGACAGGGTCCCCGGCGAGCAGTACTTC. It codes for CASRYRADRVPGEQYF.